The clone carrying this TCR beta chain was seen a few times. Employing constant-segment primers, 5'RACE generated TCR alpha and TCR beta cDNA libraries bearing sample barcodes and UMIs. TCRdb re-called the 5' RACE reads with MiXCR, one entry per CDR3 protein. The sample has about 290,000 distinct CDR3 sequences; roughly 18% are singletons. The source of the sample is a study of T-cell memory formation after mild COVID-19. The ends were cut back, 10 bases at V and 0 bases at J, with 14 bases in the middle. There are 14 residues in the CDR3. Material for sequencing was PBMCs or a T cell subset sorted from them (not recorded which). This chain uses TRBV12-3 or TRBV12-4 with TRBJ2-3, with D unresolved. The receptor was isolated from a young man who had mild COVID-19 (a few samples of this study predate the infection). Cell type and time point are not known. The CDR3 coding sequence is TGTGCCACACTGGACGGTTCTAGCACAGATACGCAGTATTTT. Its protein product is CATLDGSSTDTQYF.